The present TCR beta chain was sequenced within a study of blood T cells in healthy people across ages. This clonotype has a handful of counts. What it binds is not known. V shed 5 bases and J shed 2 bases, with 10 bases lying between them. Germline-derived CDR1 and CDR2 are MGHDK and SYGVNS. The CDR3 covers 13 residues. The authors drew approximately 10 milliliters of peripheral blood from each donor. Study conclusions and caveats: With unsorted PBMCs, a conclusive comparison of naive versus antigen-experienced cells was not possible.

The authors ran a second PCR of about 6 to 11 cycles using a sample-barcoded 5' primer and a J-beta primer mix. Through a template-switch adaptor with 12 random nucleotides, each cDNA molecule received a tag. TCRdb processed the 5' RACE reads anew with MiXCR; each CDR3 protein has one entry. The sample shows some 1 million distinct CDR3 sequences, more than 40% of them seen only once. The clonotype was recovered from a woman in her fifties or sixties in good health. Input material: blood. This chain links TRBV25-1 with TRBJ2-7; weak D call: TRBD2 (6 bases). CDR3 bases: TGTGCCAGCAGTTGGCCGGGAGCCTACGAGCAGTACTTC. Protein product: CASSWPGAYEQYF.